This T cell receptor (beta chain) was recorded in a study of T cells after somatic rescue of genetic block. This clone has just a few counts. CDR1 SGHRS and CDR2 YFSETQ come from the germline V gene. V dropped 2 bases and J dropped 2 bases, with 10 bases sitting between them. The CDR3 length is 14 residues. Data came from immunoSEQ multiplex PCR; TCRdb stores just in-frame clones and leaves some out. The data hold roughly 120,000 clones, with 75% to 95% observed a single time. The gene calls are TRBV5-1 and TRBJ1-2; D is unresolved. The receptor was isolated from a woman aged 18 to 35. The sample taken for sequencing was peripheral blood mononuclear cells (PBMCs). The CDR3 is CASSLQISNYGYTF. DNA for the CDR3: TGCGCCAGCAGCTTACAGATTTCCAACTATGGCTACACCTTC.